This TCR beta chain was sequenced for a study of shared clonotypes between healthy human individuals (dated by TCRdb to about 2020). Looking at the study overall: The cohort comprised a couple of women and a few men aged 18 to 49 years. To estimate repertoire size and how much clonotypes are shared between individuals, the study performed deep sequencing of blood TCR repertoires from a few healthy adults. For each donor, CD4 naive and CD4 memory were each run on three plates, CD8 naive on two plates, and CD8 memory on one plate. Libraries were prepared and TCR repertoires were sequenced by different laboratories using diverse techniques, in order to increase sequencing depth and limit assay-specific biases. Leukapheresis yielded between about 0.8 and 9.5 billion PBMCs per donor. Overall study outcomes, separate from this receptor: Larger estimated clonotype richness was generally found for naive subsets than for memory subsets. Compared with non-shared clonotypes, the clonotypes found in all four sorted-subset donors had higher generation probabilities. When several donors were compared, the shared fraction of clonotypes was 5% to 6.5% for naive CD4, roughly 3.3% for naive CD8, more than 2% for memory CD4, and 0.4% for memory CD8. Even with the large sequencing depth, rarefaction of the sorted-subset datasets indicated that sequencing was incomplete. The genetic and exposure-history diversity represented was limited by the small number of donors. Sampling was restricted to blood, and TCR repertoires in tissues likely differ from the TCR repertoires found in blood. Based on pairwise subsampling, the degree of clonotype sharing among donors was expected to be affected by sequencing depth.

Donors were healthy HIV-negative adults with no recently reported acute infections or vaccinations. Only Caucasian adults living in Nashville, Tennessee, USA were represented among the donors. CD4+ T cells were enriched through magnetic negative selection, after which naive cells were positively selected on CD45RA and the remaining negative fraction served as the memory subset. Blood was obtained by leukapheresis, after which PBMCs were separated by Ficoll-Histopaque density gradient centrifugation and cryopreserved in liquid nitrogen vapor phase. Analytical flow cytometry was used to check the purity and quantity of every magnetically sorted T cell population. From each sorted fraction, genomic DNA was isolated and quantified by UV absorbance on a Nanodrop 2000c. This clone has only one observation. No antigen is known for it. No base-level quality is on record; no much larger clone is a single base apart.

Using the deep immunoSEQ assay, TCR CDR3 regions were amplified from genomic DNA by multiplex PCR. Genomic DNA extracted from each cell subset was distributed evenly over all wells of several immunoSEQ 96-well plates, and each plate served as one replicate. For sorted subsets, each replicate PCR was loaded with about 200 ng genomic DNA, equivalent to approximately 33,000 T cell genomes. The purified libraries were quantified using a Qubit 3.0 fluorometer, sized with a Bioanalyzer 2100, and then quantified again using the KAPA Library Quantification kit. A separate single-read 150-cycle Illumina NextSeq 550 flow cell was used to sequence each immunoSEQ 96-well plate. Per the source publication's procedure: Because the immunoSEQ output held only junctional sequences and lacked quality scores, the filtering could not match the filtering applied to full-length reads. Sequences were annotated with PyIR, a Python wrapper for IgBLAST v1.9, and V/J genes and CDR3 were assigned using IMGT germline references. Reads were removed for weak V/J assignments (E-value above 1e-6), missing CDR3, stop codons, out-of-frame junctions, or ambiguous translated residues. V3J clonotypes were defined as sequences sharing the same inferred V gene, J gene, and CDR3 amino acid sequence. Percentage overlap between repertoires was computed as shared unique clonotypes divided by the size of the smaller repertoire. Three approaches were used to assess repertoire richness: RTK rarefaction, the Chao1 estimator, and Recon v2.1 estimates of unobserved clonotypes. OLGA was used to compute generation probabilities for all TCRbeta clonotypes that the gDNA method yielded from a handful of donors. Entries here come from immuneACCESS through TCRdb and include only in-frame sequences with V and J called. Some clones fail to appear in such tables; in the studies checked, an unresolved V gene covers under half of the shortfall, and the cause of the remainder is unknown. That table is the source of V, J and clone size, and D and trimming were worked out from the DNA. For this sample the table gives about 2.4 million clones, of which approximately 93% were detected only once. Of the sample, 0.36% is held by the ten largest clones.

V is cut by 4 bases and J by 2 bases, and the space between the germline ends is 15 bases. The CDR3, from cysteine to phenylalanine, totals 14 residues. Just CDR3 DNA is preserved here, 42 bases in frame from base 1. Based on the germline V gene, the CDR1 and CDR2 sequences are SQVTM and ANQGSEA. This receptor was taken from a man younger than 30 in good health. Some clones in this sample may be carry-over from other donors' samples. The sequencing input was naive CD4+ T cells from PBMCs. The sample's cell subset or site label, in plain terms: CD45RA+ positively selected. Recombination joined TRBV29-1 with TRBJ2-7; possibly the D gene is TRBD2, per 5 matching bases. The CDR3 in this case is CSVGFGGTAYEQYF. The DNA reads as follows: TGCAGCGTTGGGTTCGGAGGCACAGCCTACGAGCAGTACTTC.